This T cell receptor beta chain was observed in a study of blood T cell repertoires in COVID-19. As for the study in general: The United States, Italy and Spain supplied acute and convalescent COVID-19 samples. The cDNA or gDNA used as material had been derived from T cells, B-cell-depleted T cells, or PBMCs.

Trimming left V 3 bases short and J 2 bases short, with 16 bases between. Germline values: CDR1 LNHDA, CDR2 SQIVND (reference sequence). This CDR3 is 16 amino acids long. Data came from immunoSEQ multiplex PCR; TCRdb stores just in-frame clones and leaves some out. The sample records approximately 250,000 clones, around nine tenths being singletons. The TCR comes from a woman aged 60-75 years who had recovered from COVID-19. The chain joins TRBV19 to TRBJ1-1, with TRBD1 as a possible D gene (5 bases). Material for sequencing was peripheral blood. The CDR3 DNA reads TGTGCCAGTAGTATCGTTCTCGGGCAGGGAAACACTGAAGCTTTCTTT. Amino acid sequence: CASSIVLGQGNTEAFF.